This T cell receptor (beta chain) was sequenced during a study of breast tumors, draining lymph nodes, adjacent tissues. This clonotype was observed many times. Its target is not known. TCRdb processed the multiplex PCR reads anew with MiXCR; each CDR3 protein has one entry. The top ten clones hold more than 30% of a sample with about 15,000 distinct CDR3 sequences, less than 70% of them seen once. Study-wide points: Tumors had less TCR diversity than lymph nodes, more than nontumor tissue. Tumor T cell lymph node origin was a supported hypothesis, not proven.

V was pared by 1 base and J by 2 bases, with 13 bases between. The CDR3 totals 16 residues. Germline loops: CDR1 MGHRA, CDR2 YSYEKL. Sequences were obtained from tumor-adjacent breast tissue. The clonotype originates from a female donor with breast cancer. Some clones in this sample may be carry-over from other donors' samples. V usage is TRBV4-1 and J usage is TRBJ2-3; D is unresolved. The CDR3 DNA is TGCGCCAGCAGCCAAGGAATCAACTCCCACACAGATACGCAGTATTTT. Protein product: CASSQGINSHTDTQYF.